The clone carrying this TCR beta chain was counted between two and nine times. The entry originates in a study of cytomegalovirus exposure and HLA in healthy donors. The V and J ends lost 1 base and 9 bases, in that order; junction bases with no gene match: 5. This CDR3 contains 15 residues. Germline V gene lookup returns CDR1 SEHNR and CDR2 FQNEAQ (reference sequence). The PCR ran on 60 Vbeta and 13 Jbeta primers. Method: immunoSEQ multiplex PCR; TCRdb's copy keeps in-frame clones and lacks some. Of about 200,000 clones detected, over 9.5% appear once; the ten largest clones hold approximately 7.8%. The source material was PBMCs. The receptor was isolated from a man aged 50 to 60 in good health and CMV-seropositive. The chain is built from TRBV7-9 and TRBJ1-6, with 8 nucleotides matching TRBD1. This CDR3 reads CASSLGAGGSSPLHF. In nucleotides, the CDR3 is TGTGCCAGCAGCTTAGGTGCAGGGGGCTCTTCACCCCTCCACTTT.